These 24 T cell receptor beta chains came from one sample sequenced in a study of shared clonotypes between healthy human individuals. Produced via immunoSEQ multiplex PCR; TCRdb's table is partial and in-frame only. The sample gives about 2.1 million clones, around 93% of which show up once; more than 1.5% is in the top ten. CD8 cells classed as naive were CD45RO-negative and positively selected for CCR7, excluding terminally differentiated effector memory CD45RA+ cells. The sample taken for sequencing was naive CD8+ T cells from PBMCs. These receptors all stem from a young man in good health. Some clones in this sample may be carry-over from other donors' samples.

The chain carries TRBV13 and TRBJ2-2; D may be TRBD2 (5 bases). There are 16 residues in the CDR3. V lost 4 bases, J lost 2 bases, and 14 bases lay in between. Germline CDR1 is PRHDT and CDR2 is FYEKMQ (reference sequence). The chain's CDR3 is CASSSVGGFNTGELFF. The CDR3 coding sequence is TGTGCCAGCAGCTCCGTGGGCGGGTTCAACACCGGGGAGCTGTTTTTT.

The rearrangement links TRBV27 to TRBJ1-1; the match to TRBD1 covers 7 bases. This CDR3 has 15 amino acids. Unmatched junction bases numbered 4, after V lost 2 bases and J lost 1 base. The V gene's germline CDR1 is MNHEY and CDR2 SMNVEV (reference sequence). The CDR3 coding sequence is TGTGCCAGCAGTTTACACGGGACAGAGAACACTGAAGCTTTCTTT. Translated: CASSLHGTENTEAFF.

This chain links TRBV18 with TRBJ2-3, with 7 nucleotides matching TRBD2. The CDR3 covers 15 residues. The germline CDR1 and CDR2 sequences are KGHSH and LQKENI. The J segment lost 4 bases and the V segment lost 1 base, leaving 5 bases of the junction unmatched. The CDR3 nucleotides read TGTGCCAGCTCACCACGGGGGGGGAGCGCAGATACGCAGTATTTT. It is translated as CASSPRGGSADTQYF.

The chain's CDR3 is CASSEYSSGDNEQFF. In DNA form, the CDR3 reads TGTGCCAGCAGTGAATATAGTAGCGGCGACAATGAGCAGTTCTTC. J is TRBJ2-1 and V is TRBV2; tentatively, D is TRBD2 (6 bases). Germline V CDR1 and CDR2: SNHLY, FYNNEI. V shed 2 bases and J shed 5 bases, with 13 bases lying between them. CDR3 size: 15 residues.

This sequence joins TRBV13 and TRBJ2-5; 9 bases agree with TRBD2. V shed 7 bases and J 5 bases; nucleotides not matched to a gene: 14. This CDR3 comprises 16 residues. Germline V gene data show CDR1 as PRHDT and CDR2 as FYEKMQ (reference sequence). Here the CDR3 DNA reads TGTGCCAGCATGTTCACCGCGGGAGGGAGACAGGAGACCCAGTACTTC. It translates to CASMFTAGGRQETQYF. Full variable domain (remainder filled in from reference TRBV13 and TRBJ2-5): AAGVIQSPRHLIKEKRETATLKCYPIPRHDTVYWYQQGPGQDPQFLISFYEKMQSDKGSIPDRFSAQQFSDYHSELNMSSLELGDSALYFCASMFTAGGRQETQYFGPGTRLLVL.

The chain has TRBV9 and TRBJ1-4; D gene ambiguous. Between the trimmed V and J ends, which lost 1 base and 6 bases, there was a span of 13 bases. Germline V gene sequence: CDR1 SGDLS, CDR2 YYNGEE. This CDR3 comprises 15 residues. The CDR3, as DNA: TGTGCCAGCAGCGTAACCGGAAGATCTGATGAAAAACTGTTTTTT. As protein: CASSVTGRSDEKLFF.

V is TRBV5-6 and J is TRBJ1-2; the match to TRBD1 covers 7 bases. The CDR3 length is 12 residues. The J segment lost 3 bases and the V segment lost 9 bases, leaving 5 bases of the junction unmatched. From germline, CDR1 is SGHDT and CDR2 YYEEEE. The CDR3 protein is CATGGSDYGYTF. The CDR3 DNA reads TGTGCCACAGGGGGTTCTGACTATGGCTACACCTTC.

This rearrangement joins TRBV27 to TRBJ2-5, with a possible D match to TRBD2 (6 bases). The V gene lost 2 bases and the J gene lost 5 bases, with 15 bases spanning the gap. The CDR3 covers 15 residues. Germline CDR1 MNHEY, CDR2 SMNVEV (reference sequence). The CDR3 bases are TGTGCCAGCAGTTTAGCAGGGAGGATAGGGGAGACCCAGTACTTC. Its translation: CASSLAGRIGETQYF.

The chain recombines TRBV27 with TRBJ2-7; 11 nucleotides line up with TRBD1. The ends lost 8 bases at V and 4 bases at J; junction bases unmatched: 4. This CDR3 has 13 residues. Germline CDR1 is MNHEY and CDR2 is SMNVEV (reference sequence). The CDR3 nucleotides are TGTGCCAGCTGGACAGGGGGCCTGTACGAGCAGTACTTC. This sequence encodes CASWTGGLYEQYF.

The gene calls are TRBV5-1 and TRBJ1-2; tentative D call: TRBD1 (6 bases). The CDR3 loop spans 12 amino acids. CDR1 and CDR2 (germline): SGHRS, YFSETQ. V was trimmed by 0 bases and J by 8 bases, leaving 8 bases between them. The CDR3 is CASSLEDRGYTF. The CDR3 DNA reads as TGCGCCAGCAGCTTGGAAGACAGGGGCTACACCTTC.

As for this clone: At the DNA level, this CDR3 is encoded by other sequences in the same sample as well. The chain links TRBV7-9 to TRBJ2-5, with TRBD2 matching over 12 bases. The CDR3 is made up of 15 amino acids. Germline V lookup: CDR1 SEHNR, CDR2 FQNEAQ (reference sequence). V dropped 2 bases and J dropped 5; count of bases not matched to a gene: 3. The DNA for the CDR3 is TGTGCCAGCAGCTTACGGACTAGCGGGAACGAGACCCAGTACTTC. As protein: CASSLRTSGNETQYF.

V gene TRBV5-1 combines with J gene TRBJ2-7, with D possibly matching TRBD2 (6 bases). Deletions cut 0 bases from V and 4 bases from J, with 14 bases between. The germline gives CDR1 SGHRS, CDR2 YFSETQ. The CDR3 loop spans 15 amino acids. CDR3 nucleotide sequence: TGCGCCAGCAGCTTGGGACTAGGTAGTCTATACGAGCAGTACTTC. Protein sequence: CASSLGLGSLYEQYF.

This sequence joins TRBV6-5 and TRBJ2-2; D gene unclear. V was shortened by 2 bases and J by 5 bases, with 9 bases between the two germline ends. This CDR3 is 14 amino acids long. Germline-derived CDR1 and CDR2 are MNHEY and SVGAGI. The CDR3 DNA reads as TGTGCCAGCAGTTACCACGACACGACCGGGGAGCTGTTTTTT. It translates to CASSYHDTTGELFF.

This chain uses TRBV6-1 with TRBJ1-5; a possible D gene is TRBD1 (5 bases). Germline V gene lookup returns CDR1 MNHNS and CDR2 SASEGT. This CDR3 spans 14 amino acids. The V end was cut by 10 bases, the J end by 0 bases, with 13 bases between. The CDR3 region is CATWGPYSNQPQHF. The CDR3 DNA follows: TGTGCCACATGGGGCCCCTATAGCAATCAGCCCCAGCATTTT.

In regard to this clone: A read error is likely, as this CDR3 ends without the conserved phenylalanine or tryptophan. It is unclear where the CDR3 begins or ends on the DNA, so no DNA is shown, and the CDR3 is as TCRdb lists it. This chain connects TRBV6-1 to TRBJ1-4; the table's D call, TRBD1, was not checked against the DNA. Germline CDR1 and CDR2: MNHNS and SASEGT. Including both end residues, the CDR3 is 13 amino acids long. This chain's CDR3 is CASSEFKWGLRDI.

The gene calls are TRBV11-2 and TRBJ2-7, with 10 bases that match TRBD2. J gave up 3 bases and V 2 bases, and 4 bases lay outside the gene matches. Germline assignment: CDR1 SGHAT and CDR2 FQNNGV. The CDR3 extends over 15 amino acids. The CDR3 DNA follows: TGTGCCAGCAGCTTATCTAGCGGGAGACGCTACGAGCAGTACTTC. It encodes CASSLSSGRRYEQYF.

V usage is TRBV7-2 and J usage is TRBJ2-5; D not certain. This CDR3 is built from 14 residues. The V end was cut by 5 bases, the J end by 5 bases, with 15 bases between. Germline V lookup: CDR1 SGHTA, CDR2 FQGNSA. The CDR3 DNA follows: TGTGCCAGCAGCCACGGCAGTAGCACGGAGACCCAGTACTTC. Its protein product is CASSHGSSTETQYF.

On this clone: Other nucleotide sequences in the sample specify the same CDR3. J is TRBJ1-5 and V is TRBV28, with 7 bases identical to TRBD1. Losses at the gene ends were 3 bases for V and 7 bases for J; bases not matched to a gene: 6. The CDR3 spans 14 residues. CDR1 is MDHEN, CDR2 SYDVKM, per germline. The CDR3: CASSLRGGGQPQHF. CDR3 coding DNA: TGTGCCAGCAGTTTGAGAGGGGGCGGACAGCCCCAGCATTTT.

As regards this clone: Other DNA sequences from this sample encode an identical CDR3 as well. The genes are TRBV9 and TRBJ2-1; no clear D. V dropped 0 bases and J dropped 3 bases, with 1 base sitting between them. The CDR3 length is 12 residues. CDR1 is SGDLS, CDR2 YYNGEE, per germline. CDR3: CASSVDYNEQFF. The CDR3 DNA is TGTGCCAGCAGCGTAGACTACAATGAGCAGTTCTTC.

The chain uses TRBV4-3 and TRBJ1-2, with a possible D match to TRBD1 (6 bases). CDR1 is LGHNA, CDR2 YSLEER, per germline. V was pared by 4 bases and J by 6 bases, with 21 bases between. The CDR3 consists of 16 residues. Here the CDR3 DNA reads TGCGCCAGCAGCCGAAAAGCCGCACGGGGGCACGATGGCTACACCTTC. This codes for CASSRKAARGHDGYTF.

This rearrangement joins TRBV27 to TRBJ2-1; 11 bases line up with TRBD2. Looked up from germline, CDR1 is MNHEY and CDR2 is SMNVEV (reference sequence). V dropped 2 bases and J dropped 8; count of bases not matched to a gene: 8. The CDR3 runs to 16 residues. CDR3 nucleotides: TGTGCCAGCAGTTTAAGTACTCTAGCGGGAGGACATGAGCAGTTCTTC. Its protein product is CASSLSTLAGGHEQFF.

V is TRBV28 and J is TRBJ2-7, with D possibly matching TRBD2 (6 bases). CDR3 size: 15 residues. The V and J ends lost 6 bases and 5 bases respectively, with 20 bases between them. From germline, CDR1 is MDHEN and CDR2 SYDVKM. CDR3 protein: CASRSWGEFGDEQYF. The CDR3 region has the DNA TGTGCCAGCAGGTCCTGGGGGGAATTTGGGGACGAGCAGTACTTC.

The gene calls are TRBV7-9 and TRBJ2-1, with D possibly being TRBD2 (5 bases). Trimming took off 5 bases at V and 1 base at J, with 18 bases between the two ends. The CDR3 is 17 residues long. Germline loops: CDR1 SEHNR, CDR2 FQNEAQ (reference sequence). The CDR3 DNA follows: TGTGCCAGCAGCAACCCCCAGAGCGGAGGTTCCTACAATGAGCAGTTCTTC. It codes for CASSNPQSGGSYNEQFF.

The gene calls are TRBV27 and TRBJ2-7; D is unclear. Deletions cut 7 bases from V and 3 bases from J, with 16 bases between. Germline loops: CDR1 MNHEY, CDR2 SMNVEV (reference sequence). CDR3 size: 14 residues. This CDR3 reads CASTLHGGLYEQYF. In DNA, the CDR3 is TGTGCCAGCACTCTACACGGCGGCCTCTACGAGCAGTACTTC.